This entry lists 32 T cell receptor beta chains sequenced from one sample in a study of T cells in Graves' hyperthyroidism and ophthalmopathy. The investigators amplified TCR beta CDR3 regions from RNA transcripts. The TCR CDR3 was amplified in a first-round RT-PCR using the HTBI primer set. Using its own MiXCR run on the multiplex PCR reads, TCRdb lists one record per CDR3 protein. The sample gives around 350,000 distinct CDR3 sequences, about a fifth of which show up once; 3% to 4.5% is in the top ten. Sequencing input: blood. These receptor sequences come from a woman aged 18-29 years with Graves' hyperthyroidism.

Ten or more counts support this clonotype. This chain connects TRBV6-5 to TRBJ2-6; D gene uncertain. V dropped 2 bases and J dropped 3 bases, with 8 bases sitting between them. The CDR3 covers 15 residues. Per the germline V gene, CDR1 is MNHEY and CDR2 is SVGAGI. The CDR3: CASSYMAGGANVLTF. The CDR3 DNA reads TGTGCCAGCAGTTACATGGCAGGTGGGGCCAACGTCCTGACTTTC.

The CDR3 loop reads CASSHGSRTGELFF. The CDR3 DNA reads TGTGCCAGCAGTCACGGGAGTCGCACCGGGGAGCTGTTTTTT. The J gene is TRBJ2-2, the V gene TRBV12-3 or TRBV12-4, with a weak D call TRBD2 (6 bases). V was shortened by 5 bases and J by 4 bases, with 11 bases between the two germline ends. The CDR3 spans 14 residues.

This clonotype was observed many times. The V gene is TRBV29-1, the J gene TRBJ1-1; the D gene is possibly TRBD1 (5 bases). This CDR3 has 13 residues. CDR1 is SQVTM and CDR2 is ANQGSEA in the germline V gene. Trimming left V 1 base short and J 7 bases short, with 13 bases between. Written as DNA, the CDR3 is TGCAGCGTTGAAGGGGGCGGACATGGTGAAGCTTTCTTT. It translates to CSVEGGGHGEAFF.

This clonotype occurred many times. V usage is TRBV12-3 or TRBV12-4 and J usage is TRBJ1-1, with 7 bases that match TRBD1. The V gene end was trimmed by 6 bases and the J gene end by 2 bases; junction bases not matched to a gene: 6. The CDR3 length is 14 residues. The CDR3 DNA is TGTGCCAGCAGGCCGACAGGGAGAAACACTGAAGCTTTCTTT. Translating it yields CASRPTGRNTEAFF.

This clonotype was counted ten times or more. The chain couples TRBV5-1 to TRBJ1-1; D is unresolved. CDR3 length: 14 residues. Germline-derived CDR1 and CDR2 are SGHRS and YFSETQ. The V and J ends lost 4 bases and 0 bases respectively, with 10 bases between them. CDR3 DNA: TGCGCCAGCAGCCTCCCTACAGTGAACACTGAAGCTTTCTTT. Encoded protein: CASSLPTVNTEAFF.

This clonotype showed up many times. The chain joins TRBV4-1 to TRBJ2-7; perhaps TRBD1 as D (6 bases). This CDR3 contains 18 residues. V shed 6 bases and J shed 0 bases, with 24 bases lying between them. Germline values: CDR1 MGHRA, CDR2 YSYEKL. CDR3 bases: TGCGCCAGCAGGTACAGGGTTATTTCTATGGGTCGCTCCTACGAGCAGTACTTC. It is translated as CASRYRVISMGRSYEQYF.

This clonotype was seen ten or more times. The J gene is TRBJ2-5, the V gene TRBV13; TRBD2 agrees at 11 bases. J lost 3 bases, V lost 2 bases, and 14 bases had no gene match. Germline assignment: CDR1 PRHDT and CDR2 FYEKMQ (reference sequence). This CDR3 comprises 19 residues. The CDR3 nucleotides read TGTGCCAGCAGCTTACGAATACCGCTGACTAGCGGGGAGAAAGAGACCCAGTACTTC. Protein sequence: CASSLRIPLTSGEKETQYF. The full variable domain, with the rest looked up from reference TRBV13 and TRBJ2-5, is AAGVIQSPRHLIKEKRETATLKCYPIPRHDTVYWYQQGPGQDPQFLISFYEKMQSDKGSIPDRFSAQQFSDYHSELNMSSLELGDSALYFCASSLRIPLTSGEKETQYFGPGTRLLVL.

The V gene is TRBV6-2 or TRBV6-3, the J gene TRBJ1-5; no definite D call. This CDR3 comprises 14 residues. V lost 7 bases and J 7 bases, leaving 17 bases between the germline ends. Germline V gene sequence: CDR1 MNHEY, CDR2 SVGEGT. The CDR3 here is CASTQPLTSQPQHF. The CDR3, as DNA: TGTGCCAGCACACAACCATTAACAAGCCAGCCCCAGCATTTT.

The V gene is TRBV6-2 or TRBV6-3, the J gene TRBJ1-1; 11 positions match TRBD1. CDR3 size: 13 residues. The germline CDR1 and CDR2 sequences are MNHEY and SVGEGT. The junction had 8 bases not matched to a gene; V was cut back by 11 bases and J by 6 bases. In DNA form, the CDR3 reads TGTGCCGGAAGGGGACAGGGGGAACCTGAAGCTTTCTTT. It codes for CAGRGQGEPEAFF.

This chain links TRBV20-1 with TRBJ2-7; 12 bases fit TRBD2. Unmatched junction bases numbered 8, after V lost 4 bases and J lost 4 bases. The CDR3 has 15 residues. CDR1 is DFQATT and CDR2 is SNEGSKA in the germline V gene (reference sequence). The chain's CDR3 is CSAMASGGVPYEQYF. Here the CDR3 DNA reads TGCAGTGCTATGGCTAGCGGGGGGGTTCCGTACGAGCAGTACTTC.

This chain uses TRBV6-1 with TRBJ1-6, with 7 bases matching TRBD1. Losses at the gene ends were 4 bases for V and 3 bases for J; bases not matched to a gene: 3. The V gene's germline CDR1 is MNHNS and CDR2 SASEGT. The CDR3 sequence is 15 residues long. CDR3 coding DNA: TGTGCCAGCAGTGGGGGGACAGACTATAATTCACCCCTCCACTTT. Translating gives CASSGGTDYNSPLHF.

This clonotype was detected ten times or more. The chain recombines TRBV20-1 with TRBJ2-4; D unclear. This CDR3 has 10 residues. CDR1 is DFQATT and CDR2 is SNEGSKA in the germline V gene (reference sequence). The V end was cut by 8 bases, the J end by 6 bases, with 8 bases between. The CDR3 loop is CSPRINIQYF. The CDR3, as DNA: TGCAGTCCTCGGATAAACATTCAGTACTTC.

The sample holds many counts of this clonotype. The gene calls are TRBV7-9 and TRBJ1-1; TRBD1 is a possible D gene (5 bases). CDR1 and CDR2 from the germline V gene are SEHNR and FQNEAQ (reference sequence). CDR3 length: 15 amino acids. V was clipped by 8 bases and J by 1 base, with 17 bases between them. The CDR3 nucleotides are TGTGCCAGCTCGGAGCAAGGGACGGGGAACACTGAAGCTTTCTTT. It codes for CASSEQGTGNTEAFF.

In this sample, this clonotype turned up many times. The chain combines TRBV27 with TRBJ1-2; tentative D call: TRBD1 (5 bases). Germline V gives CDR1 MNHEY, CDR2 SMNVEV (reference sequence). The CDR3 extends over 13 amino acids. Between the trimmed V and J ends, which lost 2 bases and 8 bases, there was a span of 12 bases. The CDR3 nucleotides are TGTGCCAGCAGTTTAGGGGCAGGGCAAGGCTACACCTTC. It yields the protein CASSLGAGQGYTF.

This clonotype was picked up a small number of times. The rearrangement links TRBV12-5 to TRBJ2-2, with D perhaps assigned TRBD1 or TRBD2 (5 bases each). The ends were cut back, 7 bases at V and 3 bases at J, with 18 bases in the middle. Germline V gives CDR1 LGHNT, CDR2 FRNRAP. This CDR3 contains 16 residues. This chain's CDR3 is CASALRVRDHTGELFF. The CDR3 DNA reads as TGTGCTAGTGCCCTTAGGGTCCGGGACCACACCGGGGAGCTGTTTTTT.

This clonotype was found many times. This chain links TRBV14 with TRBJ2-7; D is possibly TRBD1 or TRBD2 (5 bases each). Germline lookup yields CDR1 SGHDN and CDR2 FVKESK. CDR3 length: 17 residues. V was shortened by 0 bases and J by 1 base, with 16 bases between the two germline ends. Here the CDR3 reads CASSQDLGDPKSYEQYF. CDR3 nucleotides: TGTGCCAGCAGCCAAGATTTAGGGGACCCAAAGTCCTACGAGCAGTACTTC.

This clonotype was seen a few times. The chain has TRBV5-6 and TRBJ2-4; D gene uncertain. V was cut by 0 bases and J by 6 bases, with 4 bases left in between. Germline assignment: CDR1 SGHDT and CDR2 YYEEEE. CDR3 length: 12 amino acids. Written as DNA, the CDR3 is TGTGCCAGCAGCTTGGTGGGAAACATTCAGTACTTC. Encoded protein: CASSLVGNIQYF.

This clonotype has at least ten counts. The chain has TRBV6-1 and TRBJ2-5, with D possibly being TRBD1 (6 bases). V was trimmed by 10 bases and J by 5 bases, leaving 14 bases between them. The length of the CDR3 is 12 residues. CDR1 is MNHNS, CDR2 SASEGT, per germline. CDR3 amino acids: CATTGRGETQYF. The CDR3 coding sequence is TGTGCCACCACGGGAAGGGGGGAGACCCAGTACTTC.

The sample holds many counts of this clonotype. The chain has TRBV15 and TRBJ1-5, with D hard to call. The ends were cut back, 0 bases at V and 0 bases at J, with 6 bases in the middle. The CDR3 sequence is 15 residues long. Germline V gene lookup returns CDR1 LNHNV and CDR2 YYDKDF (reference sequence). DNA of the CDR3: TGTGCCACCAGCAGAGACAAGTATAGCAATCAGCCCCAGCATTTT. This gives the protein CATSRDKYSNQPQHF. The full variable domain, its missing parts supplied by reference TRBV15 and TRBJ1-5, is DAMVIQNPRYQVTQFGKPVTLSCSQTLNHNVMYWYQQKSSQAPKLLFHYYDKDFNNEADTPDNFQSRRPNTSFCFLDIRSPGLGDTAMYLCATSRDKYSNQPQHFGDGTRLSIL.

This clonotype has only one observation. The V call is TRBV15, the J call TRBJ2-7; D is unclear. Germline V CDR1 and CDR2: LNHNV, YYDKDF (reference sequence). The CDR3 sequence is 14 residues long. V lost 5 bases to trimming and J lost 3 bases, with 14 bases between them. The CDR3 is CATSRKRRSYEQYF. The CDR3, as DNA: TGTGCCACCAGCCGGAAACGACGGAGCTACGAGCAGTACTTC.

This clonotype was seen many times. The J gene is TRBJ2-2, the V gene TRBV20-1, with D perhaps TRBD2 (5 bases). The CDR3 loop spans 14 amino acids. V was clipped by 6 bases and J by 1 base, with 12 bases between them. The germline V gene has CDR1 DFQATT and CDR2 SNEGSKA (reference sequence). The CDR3 sequence is CSAGVRGNTGELFF. For the CDR3, the DNA is TGCAGTGCCGGGGTACGTGGGAACACCGGGGAGCTGTTTTTT.

The table lists this clonotype with many counts. The chain combines TRBV20-1 with TRBJ1-1; perhaps TRBD1 as D (5 bases). V was clipped by 1 base and J by 0 bases, with 9 bases between them. This CDR3 spans 14 amino acids. Germline CDR1 and CDR2: DFQATT and SNEGSKA (reference sequence). For the CDR3, the DNA is TGCAGTGCTAGAGGTGGGGCGATGAACACTGAAGCTTTCTTT. Protein sequence: CSARGGAMNTEAFF.

The table lists this clonotype with many counts. This chain links TRBV15 with TRBJ2-2; D is undetermined. The CDR3 consists of 18 residues. Trimming took 2 bases from V and 4 from J, leaving 20 bases between them. Germline assignment: CDR1 LNHNV and CDR2 YYDKDF (reference sequence). The CDR3 reads CATSRTLWGNRGTGELFF. In nucleotides, the CDR3 is TGTGCCACCAGCAGAACCCTTTGGGGAAACCGTGGCACCGGGGAGCTGTTTTTT.

V usage is TRBV18 and J usage is TRBJ2-7; a weak D match, TRBD1 (6 bases). Germline values: CDR1 KGHSH, CDR2 LQKENI. The CDR3 spans 15 residues. V lost 3 bases, J lost 0 bases, and 12 bases lay in between. CDR3 in DNA: TGTGCCAGCTCACCGTACGACAGGAGCTCCTACGAGCAGTACTTC. Translation gives CASSPYDRSSYEQYF.

In its sample, this clonotype was seen many times. The V and J genes are TRBV11-3 and TRBJ1-1; no clear D. V was cut by 0 bases and J by 4 bases, with 12 bases left in between. Germline CDR1 and CDR2: SGHNT and YENEEA. The CDR3 is made up of 15 amino acids. The CDR3 reads CASSLETHQSTEAFF. The CDR3, as DNA: TGTGCCAGCAGCTTAGAGACACATCAGTCCACTGAAGCTTTCTTT.

This clonotype was counted only a few times. A much larger clone differs from this one at a single base, so this may be a read error. The genes are TRBV6-9 and TRBJ2-2, with D possibly called TRBD1 or TRBD2 (5 bases each). This CDR3 comprises 12 residues. V was pared by 9 bases and J by 5 bases, with 10 bases between. Germline loops: CDR1 MNHGY, CDR2 SVAAGI. The CDR3 sequence is CARSGGTGELFF. CDR3 in DNA: TGTGCCAGAAGTGGGGGAACCGGGGAGCTGTTTTTT.

The table lists this clonotype with many counts. This rearrangement joins TRBV28 to TRBJ2-2; D might be TRBD2 (5 bases). CDR1 and CDR2 (germline): MDHEN, SYDVKM. This CDR3 has 13 amino acids. Trimming took 7 bases from V and 5 from J, leaving 11 bases between them. In DNA form, the CDR3 reads TGTGCCAGCACCTGGCAGCGGACCGGGGAGCTGTTTTTT. This translates into CASTWQRTGELFF.

About this clonotype: At one end, the junction sequence differs from germline, possibly due to a read error. V and J are TRBV6-1 and TRBJ2-7; tentatively, D is TRBD1 (7 bases). This CDR3 has 16 amino acids. Germline CDR1 is MNHNS and CDR2 is SASEGT. The CDR3 sequence is CASSLRGEFSSYEQCF. CDR3 coding DNA: TGTGCCAGCAGTCTCAGGGGGGAGTTTTCATCCTACGAGCAGTGCTTC.

V usage is TRBV20-1 and J usage is TRBJ1-2, with 8 nucleotides matching TRBD1. Germline CDR1 is DFQATT and CDR2 is SNEGSKA (reference sequence). The CDR3 totals 13 residues. With V trimmed by 5 bases and J by 4 bases, 6 bases remained unmatched. The CDR3 spells CSAAPGTGYGYTF. CDR3 in DNA: TGCAGTGCTGCCCCCGGGACAGGCTATGGCTACACCTTC.

There are many counts of this clonotype. This chain joins TRBV12-3 or TRBV12-4 and TRBJ1-1, with TRBD1 identical over 8 bases. The CDR3 sequence is 15 residues long. V shed 7 bases and J 5 bases; nucleotides not matched to a gene: 12. The CDR3 coding sequence is TGTGCCAGCAACCCCGGGACAGGTCTGAGGACTGAAGCTTTCTTT. Translation gives CASNPGTGLRTEAFF.

This clonotype was seen many times. The chain combines TRBV24-1 with TRBJ1-1, with unresolved D. V dropped 5 bases and J dropped 0 bases, with 15 bases sitting between them. Germline V gene lookup returns CDR1 KGHDR and CDR2 SFDVKD. This CDR3 spans 16 amino acids. CDR3 loop: CATSGAEGSLNTEAFF. The CDR3 DNA sequence: TGTGCCACCAGTGGGGCTGAGGGCAGTCTGAACACTGAAGCTTTCTTT.

This clonotype occurred a few times. The gene calls are TRBV9 and TRBJ1-2; TRBD1 might be the D (6 bases). The V and J ends lost 7 bases and 2 bases respectively, with 27 bases between them. This CDR3 comprises 18 residues. Germline CDR1 is SGDLS and CDR2 is YYNGEE. This CDR3 reads CASVLRGGSRPENYGYTF. The CDR3 nucleotides are TGTGCCAGCGTGCTGAGGGGGGGTTCCCGCCCGGAGAACTATGGCTACACCTTC.